Listed below are T cell receptor beta chains from one sample, sequenced in a study of blood T cell repertoires in COVID-19. The repertoire was sequenced with immunoSEQ multiplex PCR; TCRdb's copy has only in-frame clones and lacks some. The repertoire holds around 170,000 clones, with approximately 88% as singletons. Sequenced material: peripheral blood. The receptors originated from a man in his fifties or sixties with acute or convalescent COVID-19. Both conserved end residues are part of each CDR3. A D gene is named only where the DNA matches it firmly. A clone size is listed for some rows: how often the clone was seen (once, few, many), or a class if it is expanded.

V,J,size,D,CDR3,DNA
TRBV30,TRBJ1-1,-,-,CAWGPPNVEAFF,TGTGCCTGGGGGCCCCCTAATGTTGAAGCTTTCTTT
TRBV30,TRBJ2-7,-,-,CAWSGGLREQYF,TGTGCCTGGAGTGGAGGCCTGCGCGAGCAGTACTTC
TRBV3-1/TRBV3-2,TRBJ1-2,-,-,CASSPTRLSYGYTF,TGTGCCAGCAGCCCGACAAGGTTGAGCTATGGCTACACCTTC
TRBV11-2,TRBJ1-3,once,TRBD1,CASSLGNPSRGGNTIYF,TGTGCCAGCAGCTTAGGAAATCCATCCAGGGGGGGAAACACCATATATTTT
TRBV6-1,TRBJ1-2,-,-,CASSVTGSRSVYGYTF,TGTGCCAGCAGTGTAACAGGGAGTCGATCGGTATATGGCTACACCTTC
TRBV6-5,TRBJ2-1,-,-,CASSRTRHNEQFF,TGTGCCAGCAGCCGGACTCGCCACAATGAGCAGTTCTTC
TRBV4-1,TRBJ1-6,-,TRBD1,CASSQDPGQGADYNSPLHF,TGCGCCAGCAGCCAAGATCCGGGACAGGGGGCAGATTATAATTCACCCCTCCACTTT
TRBV6-2/TRBV6-3,TRBJ1-3,-,TRBD1,CASSDRGARNTIYF,TGTGCCAGCAGCGACAGGGGTGCGCGAAACACCATATATTTT
TRBV13,TRBJ2-1,-,TRBD2,CASSDRSFGTSGGGYSNEQFF,TGTGCCAGCAGCGATCGTTCCTTCGGGACTAGCGGGGGGGGCTATAGCAATGAGCAGTTCTTC
TRBV7-8,TRBJ2-2,-,TRBD2,CASSLLAGGNTGELFF,TGTGCCAGCAGCCTACTAGCGGGGGGGAACACCGGGGAGCTGTTTTTT
TRBV5-6,TRBJ1-1,many,-,CASSLGGVTEAFF,TGTGCCAGCAGCTTGGGCGGGGTGACTGAAGCTTTCTTT
TRBV6-4,TRBJ2-6,once,TRBD2,CASSRGDGSGANVLTF,TGTGCCAGCAGTCGGGGGGATGGCTCTGGGGCCAACGTCCTGACTTTC
TRBV2,TRBJ1-1,-,-,CASSDTGHTEAFF,TGTGCCAGCAGCGACACAGGGCACACTGAAGCTTTCTTT